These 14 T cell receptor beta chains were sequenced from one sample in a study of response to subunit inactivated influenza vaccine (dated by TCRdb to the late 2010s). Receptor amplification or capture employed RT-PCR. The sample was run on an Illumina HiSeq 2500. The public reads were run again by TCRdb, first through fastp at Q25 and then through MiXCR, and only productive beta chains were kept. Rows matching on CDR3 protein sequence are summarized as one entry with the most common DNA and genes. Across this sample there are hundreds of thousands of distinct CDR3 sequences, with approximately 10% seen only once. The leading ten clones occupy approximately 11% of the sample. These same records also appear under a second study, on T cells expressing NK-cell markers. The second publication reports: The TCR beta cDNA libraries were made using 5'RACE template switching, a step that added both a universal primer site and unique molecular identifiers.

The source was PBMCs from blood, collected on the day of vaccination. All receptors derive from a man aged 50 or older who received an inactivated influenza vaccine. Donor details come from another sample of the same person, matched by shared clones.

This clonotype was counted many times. CDR3 in amino acids: CASSWSQGTGNTIYF. For the CDR3, the DNA is TGTGCCAGCAGTTGGTCACAGGGAACTGGAAACACCATATATTTT. The chain uses TRBV6-5 and TRBJ1-3, with D possibly TRBD1 on 6 matching bases. This CDR3 region has 15 residues. Germline V gene data show CDR1 as MNHEY and CDR2 as SVGAGI. V lost 4 bases to trimming and J lost 2 bases, with 12 bases between them.

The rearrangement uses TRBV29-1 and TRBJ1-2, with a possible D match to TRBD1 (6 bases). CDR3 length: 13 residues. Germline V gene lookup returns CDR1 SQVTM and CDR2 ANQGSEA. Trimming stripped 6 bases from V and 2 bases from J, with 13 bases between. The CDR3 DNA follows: TGCAGCGTCCAGGACAGCCCCAACTATGGCTACACCTTC. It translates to CSVQDSPNYGYTF.

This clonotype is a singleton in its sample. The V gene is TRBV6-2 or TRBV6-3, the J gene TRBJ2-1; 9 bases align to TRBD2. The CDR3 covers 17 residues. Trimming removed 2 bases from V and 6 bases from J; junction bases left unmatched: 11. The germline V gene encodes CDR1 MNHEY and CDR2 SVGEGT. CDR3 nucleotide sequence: TGTGCCAGCAGTTACAAATTAGCGGGAGTGTCTACCAATGAGCAGTTCTTC. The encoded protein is CASSYKLAGVSTNEQFF.

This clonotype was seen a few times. This chain's CDR3 is CASSLDGTGGIYNEQFF. CDR3 sequence (DNA): TGTGCCAGCAGTTTAGATGGGACGGGGGGCATATACAATGAGCAGTTCTTC. V gene TRBV12-3 or TRBV12-4 combines with J gene TRBJ2-1, with D perhaps matching TRBD2 (7 bases). Trimming pared 1 base from V and 4 bases from J, leaving 17 bases between. CDR3 size: 17 residues.

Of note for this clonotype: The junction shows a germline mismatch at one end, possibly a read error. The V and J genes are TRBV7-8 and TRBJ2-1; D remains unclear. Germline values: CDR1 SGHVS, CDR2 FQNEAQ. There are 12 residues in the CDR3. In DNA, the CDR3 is TGTGCCAGCAGCTACGCGTTAAATGAGCAGTTATTC. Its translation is CASSYALNEQLF.

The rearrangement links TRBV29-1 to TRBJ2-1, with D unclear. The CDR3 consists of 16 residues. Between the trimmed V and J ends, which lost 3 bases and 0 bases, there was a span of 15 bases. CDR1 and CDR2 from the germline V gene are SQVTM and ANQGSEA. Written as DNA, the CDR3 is TGCAGCGTTGACGGCCCCCATAGCAGCTCCTACAATGAGCAGTTCTTC. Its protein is CSVDGPHSSSYNEQFF.

CDR3 in amino acids: CASKVRGTDTQYF. The CDR3 bases are TGTGCCAGTAAGGTCAGGGGAACAGATACGCAGTATTTT. This chain links TRBV19 with TRBJ2-3, with D perhaps matching TRBD1 (6 bases). The V end lost 7 bases, the J end lost 3 bases, and 11 bases lay between the germline ends. This CDR3 region has 13 residues. CDR1 is LNHDA, CDR2 SQIVND, per germline (reference sequence).

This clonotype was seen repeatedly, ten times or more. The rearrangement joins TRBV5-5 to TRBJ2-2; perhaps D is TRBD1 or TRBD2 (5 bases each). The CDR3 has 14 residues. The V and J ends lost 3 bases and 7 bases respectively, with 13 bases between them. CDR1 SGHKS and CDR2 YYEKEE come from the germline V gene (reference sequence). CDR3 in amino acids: CASSWGSSGGELFF. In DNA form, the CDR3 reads TGTGCCAGCAGCTGGGGGTCGAGTGGCGGGGAGCTGTTTTTT.

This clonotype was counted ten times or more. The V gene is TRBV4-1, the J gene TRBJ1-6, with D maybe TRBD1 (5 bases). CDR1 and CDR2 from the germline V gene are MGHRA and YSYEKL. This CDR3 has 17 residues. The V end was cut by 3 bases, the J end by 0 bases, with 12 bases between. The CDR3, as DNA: TGCGCCAGCAGCCAGGGACTGATGAGCTCCTATAATTCACCCCTCCACTTT. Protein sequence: CASSQGLMSSYNSPLHF.

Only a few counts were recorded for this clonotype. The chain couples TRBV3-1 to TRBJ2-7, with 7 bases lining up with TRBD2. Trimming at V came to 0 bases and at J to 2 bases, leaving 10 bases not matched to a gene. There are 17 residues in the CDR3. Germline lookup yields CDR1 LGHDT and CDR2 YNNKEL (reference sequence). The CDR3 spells CASSQDWRTSLPYEQYF. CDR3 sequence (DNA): TGTGCCAGCAGCCAAGATTGGAGGACTAGTCTCCCCTACGAGCAGTACTTC.

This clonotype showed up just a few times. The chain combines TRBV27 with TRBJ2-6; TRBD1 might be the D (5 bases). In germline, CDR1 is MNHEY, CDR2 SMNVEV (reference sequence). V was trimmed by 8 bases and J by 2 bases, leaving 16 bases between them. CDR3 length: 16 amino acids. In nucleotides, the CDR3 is TGTGCCAGCCGATCGCTCCAGGGCGCTGGGGCCAACGTCCTGACTTTC. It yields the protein CASRSLQGAGANVLTF.

The CDR3 nucleotides read TGTGCCAGCAGCCAAGTGGGCAGGGGGGGATTCCAAGAGACCCAGTACTTC. It encodes CASSQVGRGGFQETQYF. The V and J genes are TRBV3-1 and TRBJ2-5, with D perhaps assigned TRBD1 or TRBD2 (7 bases each). Germline V gene lookup returns CDR1 LGHDT and CDR2 YNNKEL (reference sequence). The CDR3 contains 17 residues. Trimming stripped 1 base from V and 1 base from J, with 16 bases between.

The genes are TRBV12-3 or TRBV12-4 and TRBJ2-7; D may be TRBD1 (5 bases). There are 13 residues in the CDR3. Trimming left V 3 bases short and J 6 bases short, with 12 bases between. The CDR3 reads CASSLGRVAEQYF. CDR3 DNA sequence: TGTGCCAGCAGTTTGGGCAGGGTTGCCGAGCAGTACTTC.

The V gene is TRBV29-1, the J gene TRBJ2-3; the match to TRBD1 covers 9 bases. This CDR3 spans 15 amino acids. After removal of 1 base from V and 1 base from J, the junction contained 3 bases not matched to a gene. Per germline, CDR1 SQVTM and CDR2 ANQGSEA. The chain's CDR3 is CSVEGGQGRTDTQYF. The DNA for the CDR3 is TGCAGCGTTGAAGGGGGACAGGGACGCACAGATACGCAGTATTTT.